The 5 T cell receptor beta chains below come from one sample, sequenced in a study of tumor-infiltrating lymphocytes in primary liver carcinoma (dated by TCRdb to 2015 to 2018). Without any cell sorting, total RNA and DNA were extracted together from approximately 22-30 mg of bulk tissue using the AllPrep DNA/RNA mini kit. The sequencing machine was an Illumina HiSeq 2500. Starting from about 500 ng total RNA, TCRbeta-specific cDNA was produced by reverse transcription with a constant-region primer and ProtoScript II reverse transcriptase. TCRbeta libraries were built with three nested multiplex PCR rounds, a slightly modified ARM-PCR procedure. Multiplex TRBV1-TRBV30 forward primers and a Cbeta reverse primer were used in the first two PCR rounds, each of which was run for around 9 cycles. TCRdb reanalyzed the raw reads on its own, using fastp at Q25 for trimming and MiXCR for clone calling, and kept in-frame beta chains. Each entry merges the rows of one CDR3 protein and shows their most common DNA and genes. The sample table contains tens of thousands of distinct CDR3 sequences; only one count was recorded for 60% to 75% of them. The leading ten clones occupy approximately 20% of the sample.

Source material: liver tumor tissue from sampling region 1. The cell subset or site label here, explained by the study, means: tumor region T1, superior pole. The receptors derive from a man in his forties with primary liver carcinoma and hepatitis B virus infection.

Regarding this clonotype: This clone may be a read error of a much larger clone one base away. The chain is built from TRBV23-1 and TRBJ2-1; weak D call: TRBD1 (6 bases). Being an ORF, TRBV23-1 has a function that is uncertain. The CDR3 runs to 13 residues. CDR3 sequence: CASYRRGYNDQFF. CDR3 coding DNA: TGCGCCAGTTACCGCAGGGGCTACAATGACCAGTTCTTC.

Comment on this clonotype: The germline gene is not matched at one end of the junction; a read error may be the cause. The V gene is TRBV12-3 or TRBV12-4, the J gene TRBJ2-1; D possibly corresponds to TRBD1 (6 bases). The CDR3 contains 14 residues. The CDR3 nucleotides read TGTGTCAGTACGACAGGTCAGAGGGGCAATGAGCAATTCTTC. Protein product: CVSTTGQRGNEQFF.

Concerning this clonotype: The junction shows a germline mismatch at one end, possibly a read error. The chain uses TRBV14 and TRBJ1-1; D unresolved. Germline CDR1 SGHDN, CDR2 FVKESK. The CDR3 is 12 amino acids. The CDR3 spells CANSQYRAEDFF. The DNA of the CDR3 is TGTGCCAACAGCCAATACCGGGCTGAAGATTTCTTT.

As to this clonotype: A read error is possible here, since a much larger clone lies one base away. For the CDR3, the DNA is TGTGCCAGCAGCGGGGCTAGCGGGAGAGGGGGCACAGATACGCAGTATTTT. This sequence encodes CASSGASGRGGTDTQYF. The chain couples TRBV2 to TRBJ2-3; 10 bases line up with TRBD2. The J segment lost 1 base and the V segment lost 6 bases, leaving 10 bases of the junction unmatched. The CDR3 sequence is 17 residues long. Germline CDR1 SNHLY, CDR2 FYNNEI.

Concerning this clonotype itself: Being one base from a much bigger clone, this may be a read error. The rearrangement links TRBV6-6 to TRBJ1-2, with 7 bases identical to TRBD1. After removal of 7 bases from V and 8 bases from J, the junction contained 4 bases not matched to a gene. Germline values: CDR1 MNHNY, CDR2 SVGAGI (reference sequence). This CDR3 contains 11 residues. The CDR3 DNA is TGTGCCAGCAACGCACAGGGGGGCTACACCTTC. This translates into CASNAQGGYTF.